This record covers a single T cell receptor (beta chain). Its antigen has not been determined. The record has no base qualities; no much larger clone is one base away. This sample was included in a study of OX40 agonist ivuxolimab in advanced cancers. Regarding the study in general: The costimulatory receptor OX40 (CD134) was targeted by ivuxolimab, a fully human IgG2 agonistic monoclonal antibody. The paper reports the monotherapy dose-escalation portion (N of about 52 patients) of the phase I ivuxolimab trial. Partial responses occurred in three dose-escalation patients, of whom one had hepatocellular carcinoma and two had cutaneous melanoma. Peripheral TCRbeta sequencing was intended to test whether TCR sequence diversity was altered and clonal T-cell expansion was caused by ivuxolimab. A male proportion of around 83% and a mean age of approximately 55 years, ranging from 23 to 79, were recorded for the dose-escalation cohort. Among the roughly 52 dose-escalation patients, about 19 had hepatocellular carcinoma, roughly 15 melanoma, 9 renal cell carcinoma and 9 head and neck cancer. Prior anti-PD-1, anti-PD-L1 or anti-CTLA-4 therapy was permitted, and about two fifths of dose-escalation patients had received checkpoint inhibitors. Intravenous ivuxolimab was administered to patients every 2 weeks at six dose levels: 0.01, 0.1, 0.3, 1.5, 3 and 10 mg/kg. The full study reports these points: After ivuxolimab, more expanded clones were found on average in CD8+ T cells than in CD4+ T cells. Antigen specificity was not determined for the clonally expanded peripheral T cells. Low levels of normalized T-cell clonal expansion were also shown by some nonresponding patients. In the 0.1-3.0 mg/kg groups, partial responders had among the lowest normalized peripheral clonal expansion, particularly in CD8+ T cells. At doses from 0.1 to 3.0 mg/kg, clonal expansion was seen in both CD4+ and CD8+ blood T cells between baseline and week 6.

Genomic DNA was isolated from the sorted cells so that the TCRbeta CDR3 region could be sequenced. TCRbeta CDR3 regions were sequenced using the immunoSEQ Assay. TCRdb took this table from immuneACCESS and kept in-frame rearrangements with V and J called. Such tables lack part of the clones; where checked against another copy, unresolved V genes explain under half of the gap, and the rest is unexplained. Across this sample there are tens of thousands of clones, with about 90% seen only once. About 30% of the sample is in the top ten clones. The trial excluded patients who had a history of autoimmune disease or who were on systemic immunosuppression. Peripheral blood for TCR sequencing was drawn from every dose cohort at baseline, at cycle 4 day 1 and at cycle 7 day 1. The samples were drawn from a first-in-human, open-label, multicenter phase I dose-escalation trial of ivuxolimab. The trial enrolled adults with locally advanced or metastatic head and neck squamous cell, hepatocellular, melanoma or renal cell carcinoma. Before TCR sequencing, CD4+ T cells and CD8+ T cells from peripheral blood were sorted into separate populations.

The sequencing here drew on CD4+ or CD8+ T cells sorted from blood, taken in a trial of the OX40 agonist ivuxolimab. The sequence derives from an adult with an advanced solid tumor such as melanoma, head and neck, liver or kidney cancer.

The base sequence is TGTGCCAGCAGTCCTCTAGCGGGAGTTGCAGATACGCAGTATTTT. Translated, this gives CASSPLAGVADTQYF. The sequence joins TRBV7-6 to TRBJ2-3; TRBD2 aligns with 10 central bases. Germline trimming: 6 bases from V, 4 bases from J; junction bases outside gene matches: 7. Reading from cysteine to phenylalanine, the CDR3 counts 15 amino acids. Only the CDR3 DNA stays, 45 bases, in frame from base 1. Reading the germline V gene gives CDR1 SGHVS and CDR2 FNYEAQ.